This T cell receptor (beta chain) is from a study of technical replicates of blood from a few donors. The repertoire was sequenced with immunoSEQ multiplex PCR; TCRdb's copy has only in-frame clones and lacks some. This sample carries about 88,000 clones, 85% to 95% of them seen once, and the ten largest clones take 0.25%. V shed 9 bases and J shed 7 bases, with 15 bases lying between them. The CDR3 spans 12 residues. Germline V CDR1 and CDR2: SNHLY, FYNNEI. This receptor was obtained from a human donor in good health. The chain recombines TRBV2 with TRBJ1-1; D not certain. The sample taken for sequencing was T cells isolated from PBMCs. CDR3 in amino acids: CARLELGREAFF. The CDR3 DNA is TGTGCCAGATTAGAACTTGGGCGTGAAGCTTTCTTT.